Listed below are T cell receptor beta chains from one sample, sequenced in a study of blood T cell repertoires in COVID-19. The repertoire was sequenced with immunoSEQ multiplex PCR; TCRdb's copy has only in-frame clones and lacks some. The sample yields 200,000 to 250,000 clones, about 91% seen once. Sequencing input: peripheral blood. The receptors stem from a woman in her thirties or forties with acute or convalescent COVID-19. Each CDR3 is given with its conserved first and last residue. The order of the fields is V gene, D gene, J gene, clone size, CDR3 protein, CDR3 DNA. A D gene is named only where the DNA matches it firmly. Rows may omit the clone size; those that give it use once, few, many or a size class.

V gene: TRBV21-1
D gene: .
J gene: TRBJ1-2
clone size: .
CDR3 protein: CASSKEPGYRMLTNYGYTF
CDR3 DNA: TGTGCCAGCAGCAAAGAACCAGGCTATCGGATGCTTACTAACTATGGCTACACCTTC

V gene: TRBV19
D gene: .
J gene: TRBJ2-2
clone size: .
CDR3 protein: CASCAGGANTGELFF
CDR3 DNA: TGTGCCAGTTGCGCCGGCGGCGCGAACACCGGGGAGCTGTTTTTT

V gene: TRBV5-1
D gene: .
J gene: TRBJ2-2
clone size: .
CDR3 protein: CASSLVTGTTGELFF
CDR3 DNA: TGCGCCAGCAGCTTGGTGACAGGGACTACCGGGGAGCTGTTTTTT

V gene: TRBV4-2
D gene: TRBD2
J gene: TRBJ2-5
clone size: .
CDR3 protein: CASSHDRGGGRYQETQYF
CDR3 DNA: TGTGCCAGCAGCCATGATAGGGGCGGGGGGCGGTACCAAGAGACCCAGTACTTC

V gene: TRBV4-1
D gene: TRBD2
J gene: TRBJ2-5
clone size: .
CDR3 protein: CASSPERGGRQETQYF
CDR3 DNA: TGCGCCAGCAGCCCAGAGCGGGGGGGCCGGCAAGAGACCCAGTACTTC

V gene: TRBV6-6
D gene: .
J gene: TRBJ1-1
clone size: once
CDR3 protein: CASSGPFVAMNTEAFF
CDR3 DNA: TGTGCCAGCAGTGGGCCTTTCGTCGCTATGAACACTGAAGCTTTCTTT

V gene: TRBV10-2
D gene: .
J gene: TRBJ1-2
clone size: .
CDR3 protein: CASSGGSLYGYTF
CDR3 DNA: TGCGCCAGCAGTGGAGGCAGTCTCTATGGCTACACCTTC

V gene: TRBV5-1
D gene: TRBD1
J gene: TRBJ2-2
clone size: .
CDR3 protein: CASSGGQGRSTGELFF
CDR3 DNA: TGCGCCAGCAGCGGCGGACAGGGGAGGTCGACCGGGGAGCTGTTTTTT

V gene: TRBV5-6
D gene: .
J gene: TRBJ2-1
clone size: once
CDR3 protein: CASSLAGDAFF
CDR3 DNA: TGTGCCAGCAGCTTGGCCGGGGATGCGTTCTTC

V gene: TRBV5-1
D gene: .
J gene: TRBJ1-5
clone size: .
CDR3 protein: CASSLGGQDQPQHF
CDR3 DNA: TGCGCCAGCAGCTTGGGGGGGCAGGATCAGCCCCAGCATTTT

V gene: TRBV6-5
D gene: .
J gene: TRBJ2-3
clone size: .
CDR3 protein: CASSYSLTDTQYF
CDR3 DNA: TGTGCCAGCAGTTACAGCCTCACAGATACGCAGTATTTT

V gene: TRBV11-2
D gene: TRBD1
J gene: TRBJ1-2
clone size: .
CDR3 protein: CASSLDRFRDRDYGYTF
CDR3 DNA: TGTGCCAGCAGCTTAGATAGGTTCAGGGACAGGGACTATGGCTACACCTTC

V gene: TRBV4-1
D gene: .
J gene: TRBJ1-1
clone size: .
CDR3 protein: CASSQDLGSYTEAFF
CDR3 DNA: TGCGCCAGCAGCCAAGATTTGGGCAGTTACACTGAAGCTTTCTTT

V gene: TRBV30
D gene: TRBD2
J gene: TRBJ2-1
clone size: .
CDR3 protein: CASSGLAIHEQFF
CDR3 DNA: TGTGCCTCATCGGGACTAGCAATCCACGAGCAGTTCTTC

V gene: TRBV19
D gene: .
J gene: TRBJ1-5
clone size: .
CDR3 protein: CASSDPGINQPQHF
CDR3 DNA: TGTGCCAGTAGTGACCCAGGGATCAATCAGCCCCAGCATTTT

V gene: TRBV19
D gene: TRBD1
J gene: TRBJ1-1
clone size: once
CDR3 protein: CASTAGTVNTEAFF
CDR3 DNA: TGTGCCAGTACCGCCGGGACAGTGAACACTGAAGCTTTCTTT

V gene: TRBV12-5
D gene: TRBD2
J gene: TRBJ2-1
clone size: .
CDR3 protein: CASGLGLAGTSLDNEQFF
CDR3 DNA: TGTGCTAGTGGTTTGGGACTAGCGGGGACAAGCCTAGACAATGAGCAGTTCTTC

V gene: TRBV7-9
D gene: TRBD1
J gene: TRBJ1-2
clone size: .
CDR3 protein: CASSSDREEPNYGYTF
CDR3 DNA: TGTGCCAGCAGCTCGGACAGGGAAGAACCTAACTATGGCTACACCTTC

V gene: TRBV29-1
D gene: TRBD1
J gene: TRBJ1-2
clone size: .
CDR3 protein: CSVDRGFYGYTF
CDR3 DNA: TGCAGCGTGGACAGGGGCTTCTATGGCTACACCTTC

V gene: TRBV25-1
D gene: .
J gene: TRBJ1-2
clone size: .
CDR3 protein: CASSELTQGSYGYTF
CDR3 DNA: TGTGCCAGCAGTGAATTGACTCAGGGCTCCTATGGCTACACCTTC

V gene: TRBV12-2
D gene: .
J gene: TRBJ2-1
clone size: .
CDR3 protein: CASRPGLDLGEQFF
CDR3 DNA: TGTGCAAGTCGCCCGGGTCTAGATCTTGGTGAGCAGTTCTTC

V gene: TRBV7-2
D gene: .
J gene: TRBJ2-5
clone size: once
CDR3 protein: CASSLATGQETQYF
CDR3 DNA: TGTGCCAGCAGCTTAGCTACGGGGCAAGAGACCCAGTACTTC

V gene: TRBV5-5
D gene: TRBD1
J gene: TRBJ1-2
clone size: .
CDR3 protein: CASSRTGLSVYGYTF
CDR3 DNA: TGTGCCAGCAGCCGGACAGGCCTCAGCGTCTATGGCTACACCTTC

V gene: TRBV5-1
D gene: .
J gene: TRBJ2-2
clone size: .
CDR3 protein: CASSSPEAAPNTGELFF
CDR3 DNA: TGCGCCAGCAGCTCCCCTGAGGCAGCGCCGAACACCGGGGAGCTGTTTTTT

V gene: TRBV7-2
D gene: TRBD1
J gene: TRBJ1-3
clone size: few
CDR3 protein: CASSPGTAYSGNTIYF
CDR3 DNA: TGTGCCAGCAGCCCCGGGACAGCATACTCTGGAAACACCATATATTTT

V gene: TRBV7-3
D gene: TRBD1
J gene: TRBJ1-6
clone size: .
CDR3 protein: CASSFGTGGRSPLHF
CDR3 DNA: TGTGCCAGCAGCTTTGGGACAGGGGGACGGTCACCCCTCCACTTT

V gene: TRBV15
D gene: TRBD1
J gene: TRBJ2-5
clone size: .
CDR3 protein: CATSRDLQGGETQYF
CDR3 DNA: TGTGCCACCAGCAGAGATTTACAGGGGGGAGAGACCCAGTACTTC

V gene: TRBV25-1
D gene: TRBD2
J gene: TRBJ2-3
clone size: .
CDR3 protein: CASSIIAGTSTDTQYF
CDR3 DNA: TGTGCCAGCAGTATTATAGCGGGGACCAGCACAGATACGCAGTATTTT

V gene: TRBV5-1
D gene: TRBD2
J gene: TRBJ2-3
clone size: .
CDR3 protein: CASSLARGGDTDTQYF
CDR3 DNA: TGCGCCAGCAGCTTGGCCCGTGGGGGGGACACAGATACGCAGTATTTT

V gene: TRBV2
D gene: .
J gene: TRBJ1-6
clone size: .
CDR3 protein: CASSPQGGVVGSPLHF
CDR3 DNA: TGTGCCAGCAGTCCCCAAGGCGGGGTTGTAGGTTCACCCCTCCACTTT

V gene: TRBV7-9
D gene: .
J gene: TRBJ1-1
clone size: .
CDR3 protein: CASPPLGQAGGVRGTEAFF
CDR3 DNA: TGTGCCAGTCCTCCCCTGGGCCAGGCCGGAGGGGTCAGAGGCACTGAAGCTTTCTTT